The 32 T cell receptor beta chains listed next were all sequenced from one sample in a study of cytomegalovirus exposure and HLA in healthy donors. Amplification used 60 Vbeta primers and 13 Jbeta primers. TCRdb keeps only in-frame clones here, not all; method: immunoSEQ multiplex PCR. The profile shows under 200,000 clones, 75% to 85% of them singletons. The sample consisted of PBMCs. These receptors came from a male donor in good health and CMV-seropositive.

This clone came up once. The chain combines TRBV25-1 with TRBJ1-6, with D tentatively TRBD1 (6 bases). With 8 bases removed from V and 12 bases from J, the gap between germline ends came to 17 bases. Looked up from germline, CDR1 is MGHDK and CDR2 is SYGVNS. This CDR3 has 13 amino acids. The CDR3 bases are TGTGCCAGCGCCGGGGGGCCTTTAGTACCCCTCCACTTT. Translation gives CASAGGPLVPLHF.

This clone was detected only a few times. The J gene is TRBJ1-1, the V gene TRBV6-6; TRBD1 might be the D (5 bases). The CDR3 covers 12 residues. Between the trimmed V and J ends, which lost 6 bases and 1 base, there was a span of 6 bases. The germline V gene encodes CDR1 MNHNY and CDR2 SVGAGI (reference sequence). CDR3 DNA sequence: TGTGCCAGCAGGGGGGGGAACACTGAAGCTTTCTTT. Its protein product is CASRGGNTEAFF.

The rearrangement links TRBV7-2 to TRBJ1-5; 7 bases align to TRBD1. Germline V gives CDR1 SGHTA, CDR2 FQGNSA. The CDR3 extends over 15 amino acids. After removal of 1 base from V and 3 bases from J, the junction contained 3 bases not matched to a gene. Written as DNA, the CDR3 is TGTGCCAGCAGCTTAGGGGGACAGTTCAATCAGCCCCAGCATTTT. Translating gives CASSLGGQFNQPQHF.

The chain recombines TRBV5-5 with TRBJ1-1; D is undetermined. Trimming stripped 4 bases from V and 8 bases from J, with 12 bases between. Germline V gene sequence: CDR1 SGHKS, CDR2 YYEKEE (reference sequence). This CDR3 is 12 amino acids long. CDR3 amino acids: CASSPAGFEAFF. DNA for the CDR3: TGTGCCAGCAGCCCGGCGGGGTTCGAAGCTTTCTTT. Combining the CDR3 with reference TRBV5-5 and TRBJ1-1 gives the whole variable domain DAGVTQSPTHLIKTRGQQVTLRCSPISGHKSVSWYQQVLGQGPQFIFQYYEKEERGRGNFPDRFSARQFPNYSSELNVNALLLGDSALYLCASSPAGFEAFFGQGTRLTVV.

V is TRBV7-6 and J is TRBJ2-3; D might be TRBD2 (6 bases). The CDR3 consists of 13 residues. Germline CDR1 and CDR2: SGHVS and FNYEAQ. Trimming removed 3 bases at V and 4 bases at J, with 8 bases between. The CDR3 sequence is CASSLASADTQYF. In DNA form, the CDR3 reads TGTGCCAGCAGCTTGGCTAGCGCAGATACGCAGTATTTT.

V usage is TRBV6-1 and J usage is TRBJ1-6; the D gene is possibly TRBD1 (6 bases). V was cut by 2 bases and J by 7 bases, with 12 bases left in between. The CDR3 is made up of 15 amino acids. The germline CDR1 and CDR2 sequences are MNHNS and SASEGT. The CDR3 loop is CASSEFGGRNSPLHF. The CDR3 nucleotides read TGTGCCAGCAGTGAATTCGGGGGGCGGAATTCACCCCTCCACTTT.

The J gene is TRBJ2-1, the V gene TRBV7-9; 9 bases are shared with TRBD1. J was trimmed by 7 bases and V by 4 bases; bases with no gene match: 8. Germline values: CDR1 SEHNR, CDR2 FQNEAQ (reference sequence). The length of the CDR3 is 15 residues. The CDR3 bases are TGTGCCAGCAGCTCGCCGGGACAGGGTAAGAATGAGCAGTTCTTC. Its translation: CASSSPGQGKNEQFF.

The chain employs TRBV4-1 and TRBJ1-5, with D possibly TRBD1 on 5 matching bases. Between the trimmed V and J ends, which lost 6 bases and 4 bases, there was a span of 19 bases. This CDR3 has 16 amino acids. Germline CDR1 MGHRA, CDR2 YSYEKL. The CDR3 DNA sequence: TGCGCCAGCAGACATACTTTCATGGGACTAAATCAGCCCCAGCATTTT. It yields the protein CASRHTFMGLNQPQHF.

The rearrangement links TRBV6-1 to TRBJ2-5; possibly TRBD1 for D (6 bases). The end of the DNA fits TRBJ2-7 better, so the J call may be wrong. Germline V CDR1 and CDR2: MNHNS, SASEGT. The CDR3 covers 15 residues. This CDR3 reads CASSEMAGVIYEQYF. The CDR3 nucleotides read TGTGCCAGCAGTGAGATGGCAGGGGTTATCTACGAGCAGTACTTC.

In DNA form, the CDR3 reads TGTGCCAGCAGACAGCCCGCGGGGGAGACCCAGTACTTC. This encodes CASRQPAGETQYF. The chain links TRBV6-6 to TRBJ2-5; a weak D match, TRBD2 (6 bases). The CDR3 spans 13 residues. The germline gives CDR1 MNHNY, CDR2 SVGAGI (reference sequence). V was pared by 6 bases and J by 5 bases, with 13 bases between.

This clone was picked up a small number of times. This CDR3 reads CASSPEGLAKNIQYF. In nucleotides, the CDR3 is TGTGCCAGCAGCCCGGAGGGCCTGGCCAAAAACATTCAGTACTTC. V usage is TRBV6-5 and J usage is TRBJ2-4, with D possibly TRBD2 on 6 matching bases. Between the trimmed V and J ends, which lost 6 bases and 1 base, there was a span of 13 bases. In germline, CDR1 is MNHEY, CDR2 SVGAGI. The CDR3 length is 15 residues.

The chain joins TRBV5-5 to TRBJ1-2; TRBD1 matches at 12 bases. The CDR3 contains 16 residues. The ends lost 4 bases at V and 8 bases at J; junction bases unmatched: 12. Germline V gene lookup returns CDR1 SGHKS and CDR2 YYEKEE (reference sequence). The CDR3 region has the DNA TGTGCCAGCAGCCACATTCCGGGACAGGGGGCGCGAGGCTACACCTTC. This encodes CASSHIPGQGARGYTF.

This clone was seen more than once but under ten times. The chain is built from TRBV2 and TRBJ1-2; the match to TRBD1 covers 9 bases. The J segment lost 4 bases and the V segment lost 8 bases, leaving 5 bases of the junction unmatched. From germline, CDR1 is SNHLY and CDR2 FYNNEI. The CDR3 consists of 13 residues. CDR3 sequence: CASVQGALYGYTF. The CDR3 DNA follows: TGTGCCAGCGTACAGGGGGCCCTCTATGGCTACACCTTC.

This clone was seen a handful of times. The chain joins TRBV5-6 to TRBJ2-1; 12 nucleotides align to TRBD2. The J segment lost 10 bases and the V segment lost 3 bases, leaving 5 bases of the junction unmatched. The V gene's germline CDR1 is SGHDT and CDR2 YYEEEE. CDR3 length equals 14 residues. The CDR3 is CASSYGLAGTEQFF. The CDR3 nucleotides read TGTGCCAGCAGCTACGGACTAGCGGGGACCGAGCAGTTCTTC.

The chain employs TRBV2 and TRBJ2-3, with TRBD2 as a possible D gene (5 bases). The CDR3 has 14 residues. V lost 6 bases, J lost 5 bases, and 15 bases lay in between. Germline lookup yields CDR1 SNHLY and CDR2 FYNNEI. CDR3 nucleotide sequence: TGTGCCAGCAGCCGAAGGAGCGGAGGAGATACGCAGTATTTT. This encodes CASSRRSGGDTQYF.

This clone was detected once. The chain has TRBV7-2 and TRBJ1-5, with a weak D call TRBD1 (5 bases). Germline CDR1 is SGHTA and CDR2 is FQGNSA. This CDR3 contains 15 residues. Trimming left V 11 bases short and J 9 bases short, with 26 bases between. In DNA, the CDR3 is TGTGCCGTGACCGGGTCGTTAGGGCGGGGGGGGCCCCAGCATTTT. It specifies CAVTGSLGRGGPQHF.

The CDR3 region has the DNA TGTGCCAGCAGCTTGCGCTATCTCCCAGATACGCAGTATTTT. It yields the protein CASSLRYLPDTQYF. This chain links TRBV5-8 with TRBJ2-3, with D hard to call. Germline CDR1 and CDR2: SGHTS and YDEGEE. V lost 1 base and J lost 4, with 10 bases in between. This CDR3 has 14 residues. The full variable domain, completed using reference TRBV5-8 and TRBJ2-3, is EAGVTQSPTHLIKTRGQQATLRCSPISGHTSVYWYQQALGLGLQFLLWYDEGEERNRGNFPPRFSGRQFPNYSSELNVNALELEDSALYLCASSLRYLPDTQYFGPGTRLTVL.

This clone was seen a handful of times. The chain couples TRBV7-9 to TRBJ2-1; 7 bases agree with TRBD1. The V segment lost 2 bases and the J segment 4 bases; nucleotides outside the gene matches: 5. There are 15 residues in the CDR3. Germline assignment: CDR1 SEHNR and CDR2 FQNEAQ (reference sequence). DNA for the CDR3: TGTGCCAGCAGCTTAAGGGACAGTATTTACAATGAGCAGTTCTTC. It specifies CASSLRDSIYNEQFF.

The chain recombines TRBV5-1 with TRBJ2-7, with TRBD1 matching 9 bases. V shed 4 bases, J shed 5 bases, and the junction held 13 bases outside the gene matches. CDR1 SGHRS and CDR2 YFSETQ come from the germline V gene. The CDR3 is made up of 16 amino acids. The CDR3: CASSIHPTGGEDEQYF. For the CDR3, the DNA is TGCGCCAGCAGCATACACCCGACAGGGGGAGAAGACGAGCAGTACTTC.

As to this clone: Other nucleotide sequences from this sample produce the same CDR3. The chain recombines TRBV5-1 with TRBJ1-6, with TRBD1 matching 9 bases. The CDR3 has 14 amino acids. The germline V gene has CDR1 SGHRS and CDR2 YFSETQ. V trimming: 0 bases; J trimming: 9 bases; junction bases outside the gene matches: 1. The CDR3 sequence is CASSLGQGGSPLHF. The DNA of the CDR3 is TGCGCCAGCAGCTTGGGACAGGGGGGTTCACCCCTCCACTTT.

This clone came up a few times. DNA of the CDR3: TGCGCCAGCAGCCAGGGCCGGGACAGGATCTATGGCTACACCTTC. This sequence encodes CASSQGRDRIYGYTF. The chain carries TRBV4-1 and TRBJ1-2, with 8 bases identical to TRBD1. CDR3 length: 15 residues. V lost 3 bases, J lost 4 bases, and 7 bases stayed unmatched. CDR1 and CDR2 from the germline V gene are MGHRA and YSYEKL.

CDR3 loop: CASSKGRPGLPSNTEAFF. Written as DNA, the CDR3 is TGTGCCAGCAGCAAGGGGAGACCGGGACTCCCGTCGAACACTGAAGCTTTCTTT. The chain combines TRBV4-2 with TRBJ1-1; a possible D gene is TRBD1 (5 bases). V lost 5 bases, J lost 1 base, and 23 bases lay in between. The CDR3 runs to 18 residues. Germline CDR1 and CDR2: LGHNA and YNFKEQ.

The chain combines TRBV6-5 with TRBJ2-6, with a tentative D call TRBD2 (5 bases). The germline CDR1 and CDR2 sequences are MNHEY and SVGAGI. The CDR3 is 15 residues long. Trimming left V 6 bases short and J 2 bases short, with 11 bases between. The CDR3 nucleotides are TGTGCCAGCAGCCCTGAGGGAACTGGGGCCAACGTCCTGACTTTC. As protein: CASSPEGTGANVLTF.

This sequence joins TRBV2 and TRBJ2-7, with D possibly being TRBD2 (6 bases). V was cut by 3 bases and J by 7 bases, with 16 bases left in between. The CDR3 totals 14 residues. The V gene's germline CDR1 is SNHLY and CDR2 FYNNEI. The CDR3 reads CASSDREIRGEQYF. For the CDR3, the DNA is TGTGCCAGCAGTGACAGGGAAATACGGGGGGAGCAGTACTTC.

On this clone: A junction boundary mismatches the germline segment, possibly from a read error. V gene TRBV6-1 combines with J gene TRBJ1-1; D perhaps matches TRBD1 (5 bases). The CDR3 loop spans 10 amino acids. Germline V gives CDR1 MNHNS, CDR2 SASEGT. CDR3 protein: CASSDSEASF. The CDR3 DNA reads TGTGCCAGCAGCGACAGTGAAGCTTCCTTT.

The V call is TRBV5-1, the J call TRBJ2-3, with 10 bases identical to TRBD2. The CDR3 covers 16 residues. The trim removed 4 bases at V and 8 bases at J, leaving 13 bases unmatched. Per the germline V gene, CDR1 is SGHRS and CDR2 is YFSETQ. CDR3 loop: CASSANSAGGQGTQYF. The DNA of the CDR3 is TGCGCCAGCAGCGCGAACTCAGCGGGGGGGCAAGGTACGCAGTATTTT.

The V gene is TRBV4-1, the J gene TRBJ1-6; TRBD1 might be the D (5 bases). Trimming left V 4 bases short and J 7 bases short, with 8 bases between. This CDR3 region has 13 residues. Germline values: CDR1 MGHRA, CDR2 YSYEKL. The CDR3 loop is CASSPAGNSPLHF. The CDR3 bases are TGCGCCAGCAGCCCAGCAGGGAATTCACCCCTCCACTTT.

The chain links TRBV11-2 to TRBJ1-2; D is possibly TRBD1 (5 bases). The germline V gene encodes CDR1 SGHAT and CDR2 FQNNGV. The CDR3 extends over 14 amino acids. Trimming stripped 4 bases from V and 10 bases from J, with 19 bases between. The CDR3 DNA follows: TGTGCCAGCAGCTCAATCAAGTTCTCCAGGGTCTACACCTTC. Protein: CASSSIKFSRVYTF.

This clone was found once. The V and J genes are TRBV19 and TRBJ1-5; D gene unclear. The CDR3 runs to 13 residues. The V gene lost 3 bases and the J gene lost 8 bases, with 11 bases spanning the gap. CDR1 and CDR2 from the germline V gene are LNHDA and SQIVND (reference sequence). The CDR3 DNA reads TGTGCCAGTAGTATGGAGCGGAGAGAGCCCCAGCATTTT. Its translation is CASSMERREPQHF.

The chain couples TRBV4-1 to TRBJ1-1, with D maybe TRBD1 (5 bases). The length of the CDR3 is 16 residues. Trimming cost V 4 bases and J 5 bases, with 20 bases left between them. Germline CDR1 MGHRA, CDR2 YSYEKL. This chain's CDR3 is CASSPSGTGVGTEAFF. The CDR3 nucleotides are TGCGCCAGCAGCCCATCGGGCACGGGGGTTGGGACTGAAGCTTTCTTT.

The chain carries TRBV15 and TRBJ1-1; D gene ambiguous. Germline assignment: CDR1 LNHNV and CDR2 YYDKDF (reference sequence). V was clipped by 1 base and J by 6 bases, with 9 bases between them. CDR3 length: 13 amino acids. The CDR3 sequence is CATSRAGGPEAFF. In nucleotides, the CDR3 is TGTGCCACCAGCAGAGCCGGAGGACCTGAAGCTTTCTTT. Full variable domain (missing parts from reference TRBV15 and TRBJ1-1): DAMVIQNPRYQVTQFGKPVTLSCSQTLNHNVMYWYQQKSSQAPKLLFHYYDKDFNNEADTPDNFQSRRPNTSFCFLDIRSPGLGDTAMYLCATSRAGGPEAFFGQGTRLTVV.

V usage is TRBV6-1 and J usage is TRBJ2-1, with 7 bases matching TRBD1. The junction had 8 bases not matched to a gene; V was cut back by 3 bases and J by 9 bases. This CDR3 is 14 amino acids long. The germline CDR1 and CDR2 sequences are MNHNS and SASEGT. In nucleotides, the CDR3 is TGTGCCAGCAGTGAGAGGCAGGGGGTGGGTGAGCAGTTCTTC. Its protein product is CASSERQGVGEQFF.